The subject of this entry is one T cell receptor beta chain. This entry comes from a study of siplizumab effects on memory and regulatory T cells. There are 14 residues in the CDR3. Trimming pared 5 bases from V and 8 bases from J, leaving 17 bases between. The germline gives CDR1 SGHRS, CDR2 YFSETQ. Profiled with immunoSEQ multiplex PCR; TCRdb holds only in-frame clones, not every one. The table has approximately 70,000 clones, 75% to 95% seen once; the top ten hold roughly 30%. The source is a human donor in good health. The rearrangement links TRBV5-1 to TRBJ2-1, with TRBD2 as a possible D gene (5 bases). What was sequenced was CD8+ T cells sorted from blood. The CDR3 protein is CASRSVLVIDEQFF. Written as DNA, the CDR3 is TGCGCCAGCAGATCCGTACTAGTTATCGATGAGCAGTTCTTC.